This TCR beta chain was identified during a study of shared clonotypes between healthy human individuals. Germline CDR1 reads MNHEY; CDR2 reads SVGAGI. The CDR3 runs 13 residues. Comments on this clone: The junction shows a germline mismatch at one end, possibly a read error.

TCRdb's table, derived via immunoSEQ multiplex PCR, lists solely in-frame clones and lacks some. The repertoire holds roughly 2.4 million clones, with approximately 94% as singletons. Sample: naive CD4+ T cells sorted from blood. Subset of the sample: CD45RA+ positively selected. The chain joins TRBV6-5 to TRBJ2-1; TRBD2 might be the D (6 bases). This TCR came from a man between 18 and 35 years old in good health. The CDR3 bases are TGTGCCAGCAGCAGGGACTCCGACAATGAGCAGTTCTTC. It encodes CASSRDSDNEQFF.